These T cell receptor beta chains were read from a single sample in a study of blood T cell repertoires in COVID-19. The method was immunoSEQ multiplex PCR; TCRdb's version includes in-frame clones alone and lacks a portion of them. The sample comprises about 380,000 clones, around 87% of which are singletons, and approximately 1.2% rests with the top ten. Sequencing was performed on PBMCs or T cells enriched from blood (not recorded which). These receptor sequences come from a man younger than 45 who had recovered from COVID-19. The conserved cysteine and the conserved F or W are not part of the CDR3 here.

V	J	CDR3
TRBV12-3/TRBV12-4	TRBJ2-5	ASSLGGAGTQY
TRBV2	TRBJ1-4	ASNSHGEKLF
TRBV3-1/TRBV3-2	TRBJ2-7	ASSQDYGTTTYEQY
TRBV10-3	TRBJ1-1	AISESNRGFNTEAF
TRBV4-3	TRBJ1-6	ASSQTGGFSYNSPLH
TRBV7-2	TRBJ1-6	ASSLDGGSSYNSPLH
TRBV10-1	TRBJ2-1	ASSDGSGGLNEQF
TRBV6-5	TRBJ1-3	ASRANTIY
TRBV7-2	TRBJ1-2	ASSSQTGGWGYT
TRBV7-9	TRBJ2-1	ASSFKTSGGLEQF
TRBV9	TRBJ1-2	ASSVYGGNYGYT
TRBV19	TRBJ1-3	ASSISLGASGNTIY